This TCR beta chain appears in the sequencing data of a study of control samples from healthy donors and cancer patients (dated by TCRdb to 2020 to 2022). Libraries were constructed by the immunoSEQ multiplex PCR assay. What TCRdb holds here is the immuneACCESS table cut down to in-frame rearrangements. Part of the clones is not present; checked against another copy, under half of the missing clones reflect an unresolved V gene, and the others are unexplained. A total of about 160,000 clones appear in this sample, just over 90% of them only once. The biggest ten clones account for over 3.5% of the sample. Regarding this clone: No cognate antigen has been identified for it. Base qualities are not provided; no much larger clone lies one nucleotide away.

The sequenced sample was blood. The source is a woman in her sixties in good health.

The DNA sequence follows: TGTGCCAGTAGTAACCAAGGACAGACTAACTATGGCTACACCTTC. Translated, this gives CASSNQGQTNYGYTF. The rearranged chain carries TRBV19 and TRBJ1-2, with TRBD1 perhaps the D gene, on 6 matching bases. The cysteine opens and the phenylalanine closes a CDR3 of 15 amino acids. The retained sequence is limited to the CDR3, 45 bases, with the frame set at the first base. Trimming takes 4 bases from V and 0 bases from J, and the germline ends sit 12 bases apart. CDR1 and CDR2 are read off the germline V gene (reference sequence) as LNHDA and SQIVND.